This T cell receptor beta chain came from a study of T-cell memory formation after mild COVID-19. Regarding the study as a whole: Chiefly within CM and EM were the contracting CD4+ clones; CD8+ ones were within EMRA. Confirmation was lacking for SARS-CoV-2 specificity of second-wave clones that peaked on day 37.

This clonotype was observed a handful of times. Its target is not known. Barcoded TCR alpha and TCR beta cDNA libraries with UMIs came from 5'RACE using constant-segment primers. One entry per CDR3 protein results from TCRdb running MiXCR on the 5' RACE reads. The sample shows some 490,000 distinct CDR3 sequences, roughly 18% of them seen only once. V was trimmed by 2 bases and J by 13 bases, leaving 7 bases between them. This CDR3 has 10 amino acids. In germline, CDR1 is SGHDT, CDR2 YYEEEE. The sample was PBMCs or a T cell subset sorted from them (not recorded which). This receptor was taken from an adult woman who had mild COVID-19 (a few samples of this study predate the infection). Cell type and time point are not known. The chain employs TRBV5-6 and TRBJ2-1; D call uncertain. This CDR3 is CASSFPGQFF. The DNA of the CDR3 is TGTGCCAGCAGCTTTCCGGGCCAGTTCTTC.